One T cell receptor (beta chain) is described in this entry. Its specificity is not known. The data were taken from a study of blood T cells in healthy people across ages. Overall study results and limits: The study lacked donor CMV status, which possibly confounded expanded clonotype changes.

Germline-derived CDR1 and CDR2 are MNHEY and SVGEGT. CDR3 length: 12 residues. Trimming removed 10 bases from V and 4 bases from J; junction bases left unmatched: 4. It was with a sample-barcoded 5' primer and a J-beta primer mix that a second PCR of about 6 to 12 cycles was run. Every cDNA molecule carried a tag from a template-switch adaptor bearing 12 random nucleotides. There were at least 2.5 million CDR3-containing paired-end reads obtained from each sample. TCRdb processed the 5' RACE reads anew with MiXCR; each CDR3 protein has one entry. Among 1,800,000 or so distinct CDR3 sequences listed, roughly two fifths were seen once.

The chain carries TRBV6-2 or TRBV6-3 and TRBJ2-3, with TRBD1 matching over 8 bases. Sequencing used blood. The receptor comes from a human donor in good health. The DNA for the CDR3 is TGTGCCATCGGACAGGGTGCAGATACGCAGTATTTT. It yields the protein CAIGQGADTQYF.